The TCR beta chain under discussion was sequenced for a study of CD8 T cells in ankylosing spondylitis. Findings and limits, study-wide: Relatively scarce in peripheral blood, disease-linked clones were CD8+. Earlier literature documents some of the motif variants in reactive arthritis synovial fluid and blood. Typical of ankylosing spondylitis blood, it appeared, was a TCR beta motif of under 10 highly homologous variants.

The CDR3 extends over 12 amino acids. Unmatched junction bases numbered 1, after V lost 0 bases and J lost 9 bases. Germline CDR1 reads SGHRS; CDR2 reads YFSETQ. Quantitative molecular-barcoded 5'-RACE generated the TCR beta libraries. TCRdb ran MiXCR on the 5' RACE reads and lists one entry per CDR3 protein. This sample carries about 190,000 distinct CDR3 sequences, about an eighth of them seen once, and the ten largest clones take around 10%. This clonotype was detected a few times. Its antigen is unknown. The clonotype comes from a female donor with ankylosing spondylitis or in good health (not recorded which). The chain employs TRBV5-1 and TRBJ2-3, with 7 bases fitting TRBD1. Sequenced input: blood, either unsorted or a sorted T cell fraction (not recorded which). CDR3 sequence: CASSLDRGTQYF. The CDR3 nucleotides read TGCGCCAGCAGCTTGGACAGGGGAACGCAGTATTTT.